Shown below are 30 T cell receptor beta chains from a single sample sequenced in a study of blood T cells in healthy people across ages. Next came a second PCR, run for about 7 to 12 cycles, which used a sample-barcoded 5' primer along with a J-beta primer mix. A single record per CDR3 protein comes from TCRdb applying MiXCR to the 5' RACE reads. Among some 1,500,000 distinct CDR3 sequences, roughly 43% were seen once, and the ten largest hold around 4%. Sequencing input: blood. The receptors here all came from a woman aged 18-35 years in good health.

The J gene is TRBJ2-7, the V gene TRBV6-5; either TRBD1 or TRBD2 may supply D (5 bases each). V was pared by 3 bases and J by 7 bases, with 16 bases between. The CDR3 loop spans 14 amino acids. The V gene's germline CDR1 is MNHEY and CDR2 SVGAGI. CDR3 DNA sequence: TGTGCCAGCAGTTATAGGGGACCGGGATCTGAGCAGTACTTC. This translates into CASSYRGPGSEQYF.

J is TRBJ2-1 and V is TRBV20-1; 9 bases align to TRBD2. Germline-derived CDR1 and CDR2 are DFQATT and SNEGSKA (reference sequence). V shed 1 base and J 5 bases; nucleotides not matched to a gene: 6. This CDR3 region has 15 residues. In DNA, the CDR3 is TGCAGTGCTAGAGTAAGCGGGAGGTCCAACAATGAGCAGTTCTTC. Encoded protein: CSARVSGRSNNEQFF.

This clonotype came up a few times. The chain is built from TRBV5-1 and TRBJ2-5; D remains unclear. Germline V CDR1 and CDR2: SGHRS, YFSETQ. Trimming took 0 bases from V and 3 from J, leaving 9 bases between them. The CDR3 spans 14 residues. CDR3 sequence reads: CASSLAPPEETQYF. The CDR3 coding sequence is TGCGCCAGCAGCTTGGCTCCTCCGGAAGAGACCCAGTACTTC.

The rearrangement links TRBV20-1 to TRBJ1-2; D unclear. CDR1 is DFQATT, CDR2 SNEGSKA, per germline (reference sequence). The V end was cut by 5 bases, the J end by 7 bases, with 17 bases between. This CDR3 comprises 13 residues. CDR3 region: CSAPPGKQGGYTF. The CDR3 DNA is TGCAGTGCTCCTCCGGGAAAGCAAGGTGGCTACACCTTC.

This clonotype was observed at least ten times. V is TRBV15 and J is TRBJ2-7; 10 nucleotides match TRBD1. The CDR3 is 18 residues long. The V and J ends lost 1 base and 4 bases, in that order; junction bases with no gene match: 13. Germline CDR1 is LNHNV and CDR2 is YYDKDF (reference sequence). DNA for the CDR3: TGTGCCACCAGCAGAGTCGGGGGAGTAAGGACAGGGGGTTACGAGCAGTACTTC. Its translation: CATSRVGGVRTGGYEQYF.

This clonotype was recorded many times. The chain uses TRBV29-1 and TRBJ2-1; 8 bases fit TRBD2. V was clipped by 6 bases and J by 7 bases; unmatched bases: 5. Germline CDR1 reads SQVTM; CDR2 reads ANQGSEA. CDR3 size: 12 residues. The CDR3 spells CSVTGLANEQFF. The CDR3 region has the DNA TGCAGCGTAACCGGACTAGCTAATGAGCAGTTCTTC.

Only a few counts were recorded for this clonotype. The rearrangement joins TRBV9 to TRBJ1-5; D is undetermined. Germline assignment: CDR1 SGDLS and CDR2 YYNGEE. The V end was cut by 0 bases, the J end by 9 bases, with 13 bases between. The CDR3 totals 14 residues. CDR3 sequence: CASSVGAAMMPQHF. CDR3 DNA sequence: TGTGCCAGCAGCGTAGGCGCGGCCATGATGCCCCAGCATTTT.

Concerning this clonotype itself: The junction shows a germline mismatch at one end, possibly a read error. This sequence joins TRBV12-3 or TRBV12-4 and TRBJ1-2; D is possibly TRBD1 (6 bases). The length of the CDR3 is 14 residues. The CDR3 reads CASSLAQGHYSYTF. The CDR3 DNA reads as TGTGCCAGCAGTTTAGCACAGGGCCACTATAGCTACACCTTC.

This clonotype has just one count. Since the CDR3 does not end with the conserved phenylalanine or tryptophan, this likely comes from a read error. The chain links TRBV6-1 to TRBJ2-1, with 7 bases fitting TRBD2. The CDR3 has 12 amino acids. V lost 11 bases, J lost 0 bases, and 1 base stayed unmatched. Germline loops: CDR1 MNHNS, CDR2 SASEGT. The CDR3 nucleotides read TGTGCCGGGGGGGTCTCCTACAATGAGCAGTTCTTA. Translation: CAGGVSYNEQFL.

V gene TRBV7-9 combines with J gene TRBJ1-2; 11 bases map to TRBD1. CDR3 length equals 15 residues. CDR1 SEHNR and CDR2 FQNEAQ come from the germline V gene (reference sequence). V was pared by 3 bases and J by 5 bases, with 5 bases of the junction left unmatched. The CDR3 loop reads CASSFSGTGGYGYTF. Here the CDR3 DNA reads TGTGCCAGCAGCTTCTCCGGGACAGGGGGGTATGGCTACACCTTC.

The V gene is TRBV20-1, the J gene TRBJ2-1; D is ambiguous. Trimming removed 0 bases from V and 9 bases from J, with 12 bases in between. The CDR3 has 13 amino acids. CDR1 DFQATT and CDR2 SNEGSKA come from the germline V gene (reference sequence). Here the CDR3 reads CSAREDLGCEQFF. The CDR3 DNA reads as TGCAGTGCTAGAGAGGATCTGGGGTGTGAGCAGTTCTTC.

A few counts support this clonotype. This sequence joins TRBV7-9 and TRBJ2-3; 7 bases align to TRBD2. The CDR3 covers 14 residues. V lost 6 bases and J lost 2; bases outside the gene matches: 5. Germline CDR1 SEHNR, CDR2 FQNEAQ (reference sequence). This CDR3 reads CASRRGGATDTQYF. The CDR3 DNA reads as TGTGCCAGCAGACGCGGGGGAGCCACAGATACGCAGTATTTT.

This chain links TRBV12-3 or TRBV12-4 with TRBJ2-1, with a weak D call TRBD1 (6 bases). This CDR3 comprises 13 residues. V was pared by 5 bases and J by 8 bases, with 13 bases between. CDR3 coding DNA: TGTGCCAGCAGTCCGCACAGGGACCATGAGCAGTTCTTC. Its translation is CASSPHRDHEQFF.

In its sample, this clonotype was seen a few times. V usage is TRBV7-2 and J usage is TRBJ1-1, with D uncertain. V lost 5 bases, J lost 2 bases, and 12 bases lay in between. The CDR3 spans 14 residues. Germline V CDR1 and CDR2: SGHTA, FQGNSA. This CDR3 reads CASSPRVFNTEAFF. The CDR3 DNA is TGTGCCAGCAGCCCTAGGGTTTTTAACACTGAAGCTTTCTTT. The complete variable domain, with remaining parts taken from reference TRBV7-2 and TRBJ1-1, reads GAGVSQSPSNKVTEKGKDVELRCDPISGHTALYWYRQSLGQGLEFLIYFQGNSAPDKSGLPSDRFSAERTGGSVSTLTIQRTQQEDSAVYLCASSPRVFNTEAFFGQGTRLTVV.

This chain connects TRBV20-1 to TRBJ2-7; D is unresolved. This CDR3 contains 13 residues. Trimming stripped 0 bases from V and 4 bases from J, with 10 bases between. Per the germline V gene, CDR1 is DFQATT and CDR2 is SNEGSKA (reference sequence). This CDR3 is CSARDLTLYEQYF. The CDR3 DNA reads as TGCAGTGCTAGAGATTTGACCCTGTACGAGCAGTACTTC.

This clonotype was seen a handful of times. The rearrangement links TRBV7-8 to TRBJ2-3; the D gene is possibly TRBD2 (5 bases). V was cut by 4 bases and J by 2 bases, with 19 bases left in between. Germline V gene sequence: CDR1 SGHVS, CDR2 FQNEAQ. The CDR3 totals 17 residues. CDR3 bases: TGTGCCAGCAGCTCTCACCAGCGGCCATCCCCCACAGATACGCAGTATTTT. Protein sequence: CASSSHQRPSPTDTQYF.

For this clonotype: At one end, the junction sequence differs from germline, possibly due to a read error. The J gene is TRBJ2-5, the V gene TRBV7-9; D unresolved. This CDR3 contains 13 residues. The V gene's germline CDR1 is SEHNR and CDR2 FQNEAQ (reference sequence). The DNA of the CDR3 is TGTGCCAGCAGATTAGAAGGTTTGGCAGCAGAGTACTTC. Translating it yields CASRLEGLAAEYF.

A few counts support this clonotype. The rearrangement uses TRBV10-3 and TRBJ1-5, with D possibly matching TRBD1 (6 bases). Germline assignment: CDR1 ENHRY and CDR2 SYGVKD. There are 16 residues in the CDR3. V was shortened by 3 bases and J by 4 bases, with 16 bases between the two germline ends. The CDR3 reads CAISDGVGGSNQPQHF. Written as DNA, the CDR3 is TGTGCCATCAGTGATGGTGTAGGGGGAAGTAATCAGCCCCAGCATTTT.

This clonotype showed up many times. J is TRBJ1-4 and V is TRBV7-9; D remains ambiguous. Trimming shortened V by 0 bases and J by 0 bases, and 5 bases separated the two germline ends. CDR1 SEHNR and CDR2 FQNEAQ come from the germline V gene (reference sequence). This CDR3 has 15 residues. The CDR3, as DNA: TGTGCCAGCAGCTTAGCTGGGGCAACTAATGAAAAACTGTTTTTT. Translating gives CASSLAGATNEKLFF.

The V call is TRBV29-1, the J call TRBJ2-4; 11 positions agree with TRBD1. TRBJ2-7 explains the end of the DNA better; the J call may be wrong. The germline V gene encodes CDR1 SQVTM and CDR2 ANQGSEA. The length of the CDR3 is 13 residues. The CDR3 nucleotides are TGCAGCGTCGGACAGGGGGCGAACCACGAGCAGTACTTC. The encoded protein is CSVGQGANHEQYF.

This clonotype was observed a few times. V and J are TRBV29-1 and TRBJ2-5; D is possibly TRBD1 (6 bases). Trimming cost V 7 bases and J 5 bases, with 14 bases left between them. The CDR3 runs 12 residues. From germline, CDR1 is SQVTM and CDR2 ANQGSEA. The CDR3 protein is CSGTDDRETQYF. The CDR3 bases are TGCAGCGGCACCGACGACAGGGAGACCCAGTACTTC.

This clonotype turned up a few times. The rearrangement joins TRBV7-9 to TRBJ2-1; 10 nucleotides line up with TRBD2. Germline V gene data show CDR1 as SEHNR and CDR2 as FQNEAQ (reference sequence). V lost 3 bases, J lost 4 bases, and 6 bases stayed unmatched. The CDR3 is 16 amino acids. CDR3: CASSFPSGGKYNEQFF. DNA of the CDR3: TGTGCCAGCAGCTTCCCTAGCGGGGGTAAATACAATGAGCAGTTCTTC. Full variable domain (rest looked up from reference TRBV7-9 and TRBJ2-1): DTGVSQNPRHKITKRGQNVTFRCDPISEHNRLYWYRQTLGQGPEFLTYFQNEAQLEKSRLLSDRFSAERPKGSFSTLEIQRTEQGDSAMYLCASSFPSGGKYNEQFFGPGTRLTVL.

This clonotype was detected a few times. This chain links TRBV4-3 with TRBJ1-2, with D unresolved. CDR1 and CDR2 from the germline V gene are LGHNA and YSLEER. The CDR3 length is 13 residues. The V and J ends lost 4 bases and 8 bases respectively, with 14 bases between them. The CDR3 DNA reads TGCGCCAGCAGCCCAGGCCGTGAGGGAGGCTACACCTTC. This gives the protein CASSPGREGGYTF.

The chain links TRBV29-1 to TRBJ2-6; no definite D call. CDR1 SQVTM and CDR2 ANQGSEA come from the germline V gene. This CDR3 region has 13 residues. Trimming shortened V by 7 bases and J by 0 bases, and 7 bases separated the two germline ends. CDR3 sequence reads: CSDWFSGANVLTF. Written as DNA, the CDR3 is TGCAGCGATTGGTTCTCTGGGGCCAACGTCCTGACTTTC.

V and J are TRBV14 and TRBJ2-7, with TRBD2 matching 9 bases. Germline loops: CDR1 SGHDN, CDR2 FVKESK. This CDR3 comprises 15 residues. V was pared by 2 bases and J by 7 bases, with 9 bases of the junction left unmatched. CDR3 coding DNA: TGTGCCAGCAGCCAATATAGCGGGGGCTACAATGAGCAGTACTTC. Amino acids: CASSQYSGGYNEQYF.

This clonotype was detected a few times. This rearrangement joins TRBV4-1 to TRBJ1-5; 7 nucleotides match TRBD1. The germline V gene has CDR1 MGHRA and CDR2 YSYEKL. This CDR3 has 16 amino acids. V shed 5 bases, J shed 8 bases, and the junction held 15 bases outside the gene matches. The CDR3 DNA sequence: TGCGCCAGCAGCTCTCGCCATGTTAGGGGGCCGGAGCCCCAGCATTTT. This translates into CASSSRHVRGPEPQHF.

This clonotype was counted between two and nine times. The chain joins TRBV4-1 to TRBJ1-2; TRBD1 agrees at 7 bases. Trimming cost V 1 base and J 5 bases; bases outside gene matches: 7. Looked up from germline, CDR1 is MGHRA and CDR2 is YSYEKL. The CDR3 has 15 residues. CDR3 residues: CASSQVPGGRYGYTF. CDR3 DNA sequence: TGCGCCAGCAGCCAAGTTCCAGGGGGGCGGTATGGCTACACCTTC.

This clonotype was seen at least ten times. CDR3 region: CSVAESGANVLTF. The CDR3 region has the DNA TGCAGCGTTGCTGAGTCTGGGGCCAACGTCCTGACTTTC. This chain connects TRBV29-1 to TRBJ2-6; D is uncertain. Trimming stripped 4 bases from V and 1 base from J, with 5 bases between. The CDR3 consists of 13 residues. Germline-derived CDR1 and CDR2 are SQVTM and ANQGSEA. Supplemented by reference TRBV29-1 and TRBJ2-6, the full variable domain reads SAVISQKPSRDICQRGTSLTIQCQVDSQVTMMFWYRQQPGQSLTLIATANQGSEATYESGFVIDKFPISRPNLTFSTLTVSNMSPEDSSIYLCSVAESGANVLTFGAGSRLTVL.

Note on this clonotype: A much larger clone lies a single base off, so this may be a read error. The chain is built from TRBV15 and TRBJ2-1; D not resolved. The germline gives CDR1 LNHNV, CDR2 YYDKDF (reference sequence). The V and J ends lost 0 bases and 1 base respectively, with 10 bases between them. This CDR3 region has 16 residues. The chain's CDR3 is CATSRDATPSYNEQFF. The CDR3 DNA reads as TGTGCCACCAGCAGAGATGCCACACCTTCCTACAATGAGCAGTTCTTC.

The CDR3: CAISDSSGRALEQYF. For the CDR3, the DNA is TGTGCCATCAGTGATTCTAGCGGGAGGGCGCTCGAGCAGTACTTC. This chain uses TRBV10-3 with TRBJ2-5; 12 positions agree with TRBD2. The DNA end is more similar to TRBJ2-7, so the J call may be wrong. The germline gives CDR1 ENHRY, CDR2 SYGVKD. CDR3 length: 15 residues.